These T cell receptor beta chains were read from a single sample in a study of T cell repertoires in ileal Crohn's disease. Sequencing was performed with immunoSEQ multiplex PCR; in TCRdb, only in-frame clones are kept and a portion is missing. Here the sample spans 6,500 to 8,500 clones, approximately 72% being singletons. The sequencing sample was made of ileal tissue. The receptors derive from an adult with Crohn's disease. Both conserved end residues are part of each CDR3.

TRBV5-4,CASSSGLSRADTQYF
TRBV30,CALNGAGHYEQYF
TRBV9,CASSVGGGPSNEQFF
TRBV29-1,CSASSPLERDTQYF
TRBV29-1,CSVGGVPDRGFSNYGYTF
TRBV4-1,CASSQQGVRYF
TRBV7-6,CASSTTDGLANTGELFF
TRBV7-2,CASSFLGQGSYEQYF
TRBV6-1,CASRDTEAFF
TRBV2,CASRGTGGTEAFF
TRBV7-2,CASSSLGGTGTYEQYF
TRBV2,CASSETTGGTLNEQFF
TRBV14,CASSELAGSRNEQYF
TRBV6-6,CASSQTDTQYF
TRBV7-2,CASSQDSYNEKLFF
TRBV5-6,CASTHSGTQYF
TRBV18,CASSSTGTGRNEQYF
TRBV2,CASTRGPTNTEAFF
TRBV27,CASSYLQGHEQYF
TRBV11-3,CASSRGRTYEQYF
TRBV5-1,CASSTGDTLLAGELFF
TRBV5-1,CASSFGLAGGNEQFF
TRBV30,CACTQAGVETQYF
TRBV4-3,CASSPSAGGQETQYF
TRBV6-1,CASREPGALNQPQHF
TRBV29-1,CSVDARERTDTQYF
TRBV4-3,CASSQDGADNEKLFF
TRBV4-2,CASGGGNTIYF
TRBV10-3,CAISDPGSSGNTIYF
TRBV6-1,CASSVQGHNQPQHF